One and the same sample provided the 12 T cell receptor beta chains below, sequenced in a study of blood T cell repertoires in COVID-19. Repertoires were generated with immunoSEQ multiplex PCR, while TCRdb's copy carries only in-frame clones and drops some. The profile shows about 210,000 clones, around 80% of them singletons. The specimen was peripheral blood. Source of these receptors: a woman older than 75 with COVID-19, enrolled during active disease.

The rearrangement uses TRBV18 and TRBJ1-5; weak D call: TRBD1 (6 bases). V was cut by 5 bases and J by 0 bases, with 17 bases left in between. The CDR3 totals 17 residues. From germline, CDR1 is KGHSH and CDR2 LQKENI. The CDR3 DNA sequence: TGTGCCAGCTCAACGACGGGGGGGCCTTATAGCAATCAGCCCCAGCATTTT. Protein sequence: CASSTTGGPYSNQPQHF.

The chain combines TRBV18 with TRBJ2-4, with 10 bases aligning to TRBD1. Germline lookup yields CDR1 KGHSH and CDR2 LQKENI. V trimming: 5 bases; J trimming: 0 bases; junction bases outside the gene matches: 10. The CDR3 runs to 18 residues. The CDR3 here is CASSATGGPGVAKNIQYF. In DNA, the CDR3 is TGTGCCAGCTCAGCGACAGGGGGCCCCGGCGTAGCCAAAAACATTCAGTACTTC.

The chain recombines TRBV7-9 with TRBJ2-5, with 9 positions matching TRBD1. This CDR3 has 16 amino acids. Per the germline V gene, CDR1 is SEHNR and CDR2 is FQNEAQ (reference sequence). Losses at the gene ends were 2 bases for V and 5 bases for J; bases not matched to a gene: 9. CDR3 sequence reads: CASSLPSGTGRETQYF. DNA of the CDR3: TGTGCCAGCAGCTTACCATCCGGGACAGGGAGGGAGACCCAGTACTTC.

The chain is built from TRBV27 and TRBJ2-1, with TRBD2 matching over 11 bases. The CDR3 contains 14 residues. Trimming removed 6 bases from V and 8 bases from J; junction bases left unmatched: 6. CDR1 is MNHEY and CDR2 is SMNVEV in the germline V gene (reference sequence). The CDR3 DNA follows: TGTGCCAGCAGGACTAGCGGGAACGGTTATGAGCAGTTCTTC. As protein: CASRTSGNGYEQFF.

The CDR3 spells CASRIPGGPEETQYF. CDR3 sequence (DNA): TGTGCCAGCAGGATCCCTGGGGGCCCGGAAGAGACCCAGTACTTC. The chain has TRBV5-6 and TRBJ2-5; D is perhaps TRBD1 (6 bases). This CDR3 has 15 residues. Germline V gene sequence: CDR1 SGHDT, CDR2 YYEEEE. The V end lost 5 bases, the J end lost 3 bases, and 17 bases lay between the germline ends. The full variable domain, rest sourced from reference TRBV5-6 and TRBJ2-5, is DAGVTQSPTHLIKTRGQQVTLRCSPKSGHDTVSWYQQALGQGPQFIFQYYEEEERQRGNFPDRFSGHQFPNYSSELNVNALLLGDSALYLCASRIPGGPEETQYFGPGTRLLVL.

This sequence joins TRBV3-1 (or the pseudogene TRBV3-2) and TRBJ1-1; D gene uncertain. This CDR3 spans 14 amino acids. The germline CDR1 and CDR2 sequences are LGHDT and YNNKEL (reference sequence). Trimming cost V 4 bases and J 7 bases, with 16 bases left between them. CDR3 loop: CASSPNGRVGEAFF. Here the CDR3 DNA reads TGTGCCAGCAGCCCTAACGGGAGGGTAGGTGAAGCTTTCTTT.

The chain has TRBV7-3 and TRBJ2-3; weak D call: TRBD1 (5 bases). The germline V gene has CDR1 SGHTA and CDR2 FQGTGA. The CDR3 runs to 14 residues. V lost 5 bases, J lost 4 bases, and 13 bases lay in between. The CDR3 sequence is CASSPQGLSDTQYF. The CDR3 nucleotides read TGTGCCAGCAGCCCCCAGGGCCTTTCAGATACGCAGTATTTT. Based on the CDR3 plus reference TRBV7-3 and TRBJ2-3, the full variable domain is GAGVSQTPSNKVTEKGKYVELRCDPISGHTALYWYRQSLGQGPEFLIYFQGTGAADDSGLPNDRFFAVRPEGSVSTLKIQRTERGDSAVYLCASSPQGLSDTQYFGPGTRLTVL.

The CDR3 protein is CASAQTTGGYNSPLHF. As DNA, the CDR3 is TGTGCTAGTGCTCAGACGACAGGGGGCTATAATTCACCCCTCCACTTT. The chain joins TRBV12-5 to TRBJ1-6, with TRBD1 matching 9 bases. Unmatched junction bases numbered 7, after V lost 7 bases and J lost 3 bases. The CDR3 sequence is 16 residues long. The germline V gene has CDR1 LGHNT and CDR2 FRNRAP.

V gene TRBV28 combines with J gene TRBJ2-1, with 7 bases fitting TRBD2. The germline V gene encodes CDR1 MDHEN and CDR2 SYDVKM. Losses at the gene ends were 5 bases for V and 4 bases for J; bases not matched to a gene: 5. The CDR3 totals 14 residues. CDR3 amino acids: CASSPAGTYNEQFF. As DNA, the CDR3 is TGTGCCAGCAGTCCAGCGGGAACATACAATGAGCAGTTCTTC.

Remarks on this clone: At one boundary the junction diverges from the germline segment, which might be a read error. The chain is built from TRBV20-1 and TRBJ2-7, with 8 bases fitting TRBD1. Germline loops: CDR1 DFQATT, CDR2 SNEGSKA (reference sequence). The CDR3 sequence is 9 residues long. The CDR3 DNA reads TGCAGTGCCGGGGACAGGAACCACTTC. Translating it yields CSAGDRNHF.

The chain recombines TRBV5-4 with TRBJ2-1, with 8 bases identical to TRBD2. Germline V lookup: CDR1 SGHNT, CDR2 YYREEE (reference sequence). CDR3 length: 19 amino acids. The V gene end was trimmed by 0 bases and the J gene end by 0 bases; junction bases not matched to a gene: 11. CDR3 residues: CASSLALSAGGSSYNEQFF. The CDR3, as DNA: TGTGCCAGCAGCTTGGCTCTCTCGGCGGGAGGCAGCTCCTACAATGAGCAGTTCTTC.

The V and J genes are TRBV5-1 and TRBJ1-1; the D is unclear. CDR3 length equals 13 residues. The germline V and J ends were trimmed by 8 bases and 1 base, with 12 bases remaining between them. From germline, CDR1 is SGHRS and CDR2 YFSETQ. The CDR3 spells CASHDQSNTEAFF. The CDR3 DNA reads as TGCGCCAGTCATGATCAGTCGAACACTGAAGCTTTCTTT.